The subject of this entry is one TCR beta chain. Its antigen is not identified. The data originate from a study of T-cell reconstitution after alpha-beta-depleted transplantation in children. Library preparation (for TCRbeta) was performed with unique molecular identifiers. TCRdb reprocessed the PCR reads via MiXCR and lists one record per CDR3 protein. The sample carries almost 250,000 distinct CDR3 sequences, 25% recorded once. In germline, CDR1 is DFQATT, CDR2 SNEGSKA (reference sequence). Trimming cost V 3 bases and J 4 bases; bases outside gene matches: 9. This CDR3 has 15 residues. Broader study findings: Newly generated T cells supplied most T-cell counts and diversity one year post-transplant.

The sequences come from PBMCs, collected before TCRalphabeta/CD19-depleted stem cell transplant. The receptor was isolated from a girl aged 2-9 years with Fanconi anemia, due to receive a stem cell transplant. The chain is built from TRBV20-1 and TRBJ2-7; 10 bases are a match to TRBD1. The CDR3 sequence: CSARSDRGRMYEQYF. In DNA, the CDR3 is TGCAGTGCTAGGTCAGACAGGGGGCGGATGTACGAGCAGTACTTC.